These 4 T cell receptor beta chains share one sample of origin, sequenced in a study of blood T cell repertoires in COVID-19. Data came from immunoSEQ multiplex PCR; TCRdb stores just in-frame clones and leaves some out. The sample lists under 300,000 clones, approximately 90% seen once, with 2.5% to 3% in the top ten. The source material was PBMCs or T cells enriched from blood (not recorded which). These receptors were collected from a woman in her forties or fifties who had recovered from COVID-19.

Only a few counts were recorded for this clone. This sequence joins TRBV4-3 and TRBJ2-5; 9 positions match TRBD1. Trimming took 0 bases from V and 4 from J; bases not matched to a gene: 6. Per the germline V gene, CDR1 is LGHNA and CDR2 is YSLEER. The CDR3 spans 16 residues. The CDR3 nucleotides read TGCGCCAGCAGCCAAGATTGGGGACAGGGTATAGAGACCCAGTACTTC. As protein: CASSQDWGQGIETQYF.

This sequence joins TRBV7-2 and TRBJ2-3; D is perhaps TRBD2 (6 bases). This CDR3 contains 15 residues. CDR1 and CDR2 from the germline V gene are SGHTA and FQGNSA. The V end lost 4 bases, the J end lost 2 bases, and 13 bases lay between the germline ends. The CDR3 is CASSSGGVDTDTQYF. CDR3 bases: TGTGCCAGCAGCTCGGGCGGGGTCGACACAGATACGCAGTATTTT.

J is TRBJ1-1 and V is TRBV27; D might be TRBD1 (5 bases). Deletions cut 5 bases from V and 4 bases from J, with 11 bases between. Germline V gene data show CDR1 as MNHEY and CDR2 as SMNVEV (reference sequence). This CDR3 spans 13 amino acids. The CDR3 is CASSGWGGTEAFF. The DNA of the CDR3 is TGTGCCAGCAGTGGATGGGGCGGCACTGAAGCTTTCTTT.

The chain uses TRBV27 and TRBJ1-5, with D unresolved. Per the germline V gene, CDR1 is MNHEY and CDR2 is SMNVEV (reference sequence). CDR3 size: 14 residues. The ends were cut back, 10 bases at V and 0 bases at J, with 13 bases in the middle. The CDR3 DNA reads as TGTGCCATCGGGCGGGGAAATAGCAATCAGCCCCAGCATTTT. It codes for CAIGRGNSNQPQHF.